This T cell receptor (beta chain) appears in the sequencing data of a study of regulatory T cells in long-lasting Graves disease. Libraries of TCR beta came from iRepertoire HTBI primers plus Arm-PCR of CDR3 regions. MiXCR was run by TCRdb on the multiplex PCR reads, yielding one entry per CDR3 protein. The sample holds roughly 430,000 distinct CDR3 sequences, around 15% seen once. This clonotype was seen many times. Time point here: newly diagnosed GD, antithyroid drugs for less than 3 months. PBMCs were the source of the RNA used for TCR sequencing. Peripheral blood, around 9 milliliters of it, was drawn into EDTA tubes. The V gene lost 9 bases and the J gene lost 8 bases, with 17 bases spanning the gap. The CDR3 sequence is 13 residues long. The sample also formed part of further work on T cells in Graves' hyperthyroidism and ophthalmopathy.

The sequences come from peripheral blood mononuclear cells (PBMCs), collected at new diagnosis, from a patient treated with antithyroid drugs. The chain couples TRBV12-3 or TRBV12-4 to TRBJ2-1; tentative D call: TRBD2 (6 bases). This clonotype was sampled from a woman aged 25 to 39 with Graves disease. This CDR3 is CARTGERADEQFF. CDR3 nucleotides: TGTGCCAGAACGGGCGAGCGGGCGGATGAGCAGTTCTTC.